What follows are 17 T cell receptor beta chains derived from one specimen sequenced in a study of blood T cell repertoires in COVID-19. TCRdb keeps only in-frame clones here, not all; method: immunoSEQ multiplex PCR. The sample lists approximately 470,000 clones; 80% to 90% were seen once. Sequenced input: peripheral blood. The receptors come from a human donor in a cohort sampled during active COVID-19.

The rearrangement links TRBV7-2 to TRBJ2-1; D call uncertain. Germline V gene lookup returns CDR1 SGHTA and CDR2 FQGNSA. This CDR3 region has 15 residues. V shed 4 bases and J shed 8 bases, with 18 bases lying between them. The CDR3 loop reads CASSSFGLETDEQFF. In DNA form, the CDR3 reads TGTGCCAGCAGCTCATTCGGCTTAGAAACAGATGAGCAGTTCTTC.

The chain combines TRBV19 with TRBJ2-1; unclear D gene. Looked up from germline, CDR1 is LNHDA and CDR2 is SQIVND (reference sequence). The CDR3 contains 14 residues. V gave up 3 bases and J gave up 5 bases, with 11 bases separating them. The CDR3 region is CASSISHGNNEQFF. DNA of the CDR3: TGTGCCAGTAGTATTAGTCACGGTAACAATGAGCAGTTCTTC.

This clone showed up just a few times. The V and J genes are TRBV25-1 and TRBJ1-1; D is ambiguous. Germline lookup yields CDR1 MGHDK and CDR2 SYGVNS. CDR3 size: 16 residues. The germline V and J ends were trimmed by 5 bases and 1 base, with 17 bases remaining between them. The DNA of the CDR3 is TGTGCCAGCAGTCCTGCCCGGGGAGCGGGGAACACTGAAGCTTTCTTT. The encoded protein is CASSPARGAGNTEAFF.

The J gene is TRBJ2-2, the V gene TRBV2, with 8 bases lining up with TRBD1. The length of the CDR3 is 15 residues. Germline lookup yields CDR1 SNHLY and CDR2 FYNNEI. Losses at the gene ends were 5 bases for V and 5 bases for J; bases not matched to a gene: 7. CDR3 sequence (DNA): TGTGCCAGCAGTCCCCGGACAGGGAGAACCGGGGAGCTGTTTTTT. It is translated as CASSPRTGRTGELFF.

The chain couples TRBV7-2 to TRBJ1-3, with 9 bases that match TRBD1. Germline assignment: CDR1 SGHTA and CDR2 FQGNSA. The CDR3 loop spans 15 amino acids. After removal of 4 bases from V and 3 bases from J, the junction contained 4 bases not matched to a gene. The CDR3 DNA reads as TGTGCCAGCAGCTACTCGACAGGGGGTGGAAACACCATATATTTT. Translating gives CASSYSTGGGNTIYF.

The V call is TRBV19, the J call TRBJ1-2; TRBD1 agrees at 9 bases. CDR3 length equals 14 residues. V lost 8 bases, J lost 4 bases, and 8 bases stayed unmatched. CDR1 and CDR2 (germline): LNHDA, SQIVND (reference sequence). In DNA form, the CDR3 reads TGTGCCAGTGGAATACAGGGGGCGGGCTATGGCTACACCTTC. This codes for CASGIQGAGYGYTF.

J is TRBJ2-1 and V is TRBV9, with unresolved D. Germline V gene sequence: CDR1 SGDLS, CDR2 YYNGEE. The V gene lost 1 base and the J gene lost 9 bases, with 14 bases spanning the gap. The CDR3 has 14 residues. In DNA, the CDR3 is TGTGCCAGCAGCGTATTTCCGGGTATAGGTGAGCAGTTCTTC. It specifies CASSVFPGIGEQFF.

This clone has just a few counts. This chain connects TRBV6-2 or TRBV6-3 to TRBJ2-5; TRBD2 might be the D (5 bases). CDR1 is MNHEY, CDR2 SVGEGT, per germline. Trimming removed 0 bases at V and 0 bases at J, with 17 bases between. The CDR3 has 18 residues. Written as DNA, the CDR3 is TGTGCCAGCAGTTACTCGATAAGAGTCGGGGAATACCAAGAGACCCAGTACTTC. Encoded protein: CASSYSIRVGEYQETQYF.

The J gene is TRBJ2-5, the V gene TRBV4-3; D gene unclear. This CDR3 is 15 amino acids long. Germline V gene lookup returns CDR1 LGHNA and CDR2 YSLEER. V lost 2 bases and J lost 5, with 15 bases in between. This CDR3 is CASSQTSAVGETQYF. The CDR3 DNA reads TGCGCCAGCAGCCAAACCAGCGCGGTCGGGGAGACCCAGTACTTC.

This chain links TRBV7-2 with TRBJ2-3; maybe TRBD1 (6 bases). This CDR3 comprises 15 residues. CDR1 is SGHTA and CDR2 is FQGNSA in the germline V gene. Trimming removed 3 bases from V and 3 bases from J, with 13 bases in between. The CDR3 is CASSFVQGPTDTQYF. DNA of the CDR3: TGTGCCAGCAGCTTCGTACAGGGCCCGACAGATACGCAGTATTTT. Supplemented by reference TRBV7-2 and TRBJ2-3, the full variable domain reads GAGVSQSPSNKVTEKGKDVELRCDPISGHTALYWYRQSLGQGLEFLIYFQGNSAPDKSGLPSDRFSAERTGGSVSTLTIQRTQQEDSAVYLCASSFVQGPTDTQYFGPGTRLTVL.

This chain links TRBV3-1 (or the pseudogene TRBV3-2) with TRBJ2-1; D is ambiguous. V lost 7 bases to trimming and J lost 0 bases, with 10 bases between them. The germline gives CDR1 LGHDT, CDR2 YNNKEL (reference sequence). The CDR3 has 14 residues. CDR3 amino acids: CASILRRSYNEQFF. CDR3 DNA: TGTGCCAGCATTCTGCGGCGCTCCTACAATGAGCAGTTCTTC.

The chain joins TRBV5-5 to TRBJ2-1; D call uncertain. CDR3 size: 15 residues. Germline lookup yields CDR1 SGHKS and CDR2 YYEKEE (reference sequence). The germline V and J ends were trimmed by 0 bases and 0 bases, with 7 bases remaining between them. The CDR3 protein is CASSLDTSSYNEQFF. DNA for the CDR3: TGTGCCAGCAGCTTGGACACCAGCTCCTACAATGAGCAGTTCTTC. Together with reference TRBV5-5 and TRBJ2-1, the CDR3 gives the full variable domain: DAGVTQSPTHLIKTRGQQVTLRCSPISGHKSVSWYQQVLGQGPQFIFQYYEKEERGRGNFPDRFSARQFPNYSSELNVNALLLGDSALYLCASSLDTSSYNEQFFGPGTRLTVL.

In this sample, this clone turned up once. The chain carries TRBV5-8 and TRBJ1-5, with D perhaps matching TRBD1 (5 bases). Per germline, CDR1 SGHTS and CDR2 YDEGEE. The V and J ends lost 0 bases and 7 bases respectively, with 11 bases between them. This CDR3 contains 14 residues. Here the CDR3 reads CASSLGQGGQPQHF. The CDR3 DNA is TGTGCCAGCAGCTTGGGGCAGGGAGGCCAGCCCCAGCATTTT.

The rearrangement joins TRBV2 to TRBJ1-2; the D gene is possibly TRBD1 (5 bases). The V gene's germline CDR1 is SNHLY and CDR2 FYNNEI. V was clipped by 8 bases and J by 0 bases, with 13 bases between them. This CDR3 spans 14 amino acids. The CDR3 region has the DNA TGTGCCAGCCCAGGGCGGGGGGCTAACTATGGCTACACCTTC. It encodes CASPGRGANYGYTF.

The gene calls are TRBV7-8 and TRBJ1-2, with D perhaps TRBD1 (6 bases). Germline lookup yields CDR1 SGHVS and CDR2 FQNEAQ. V shed 2 bases and J shed 3 bases, with 16 bases lying between them. The CDR3 is made up of 16 amino acids. The DNA of the CDR3 is TGTGCCAGCAGCTTAAGGAGGGGGGGATTGGACTATGGCTACACCTTC. It yields the protein CASSLRRGGLDYGYTF.

The chain combines TRBV19 with TRBJ2-7; maybe TRBD2 (5 bases). The CDR3 consists of 12 residues. Germline V gene lookup returns CDR1 LNHDA and CDR2 SQIVND (reference sequence). Trimming removed 4 bases from V and 8 bases from J, with 12 bases in between. CDR3 sequence: CASSTPPGKQYF. The DNA of the CDR3 is TGTGCCAGTAGTACGCCCCCGGGGAAGCAGTACTTC.

V is TRBV10-2 and J is TRBJ2-1; TRBD2 aligns across 13 bases. The germline gives CDR1 WSHSY, CDR2 SAAADI. The J segment lost 10 bases and the V segment lost 0 bases, leaving 6 bases of the junction unmatched. The CDR3 loop spans 16 amino acids. The CDR3 bases are TGCGCCAGCAGTGAGTCGTGGACTAGCGGGGGCCGGGAGCAGTTCTTC. This translates into CASSESWTSGGREQFF.